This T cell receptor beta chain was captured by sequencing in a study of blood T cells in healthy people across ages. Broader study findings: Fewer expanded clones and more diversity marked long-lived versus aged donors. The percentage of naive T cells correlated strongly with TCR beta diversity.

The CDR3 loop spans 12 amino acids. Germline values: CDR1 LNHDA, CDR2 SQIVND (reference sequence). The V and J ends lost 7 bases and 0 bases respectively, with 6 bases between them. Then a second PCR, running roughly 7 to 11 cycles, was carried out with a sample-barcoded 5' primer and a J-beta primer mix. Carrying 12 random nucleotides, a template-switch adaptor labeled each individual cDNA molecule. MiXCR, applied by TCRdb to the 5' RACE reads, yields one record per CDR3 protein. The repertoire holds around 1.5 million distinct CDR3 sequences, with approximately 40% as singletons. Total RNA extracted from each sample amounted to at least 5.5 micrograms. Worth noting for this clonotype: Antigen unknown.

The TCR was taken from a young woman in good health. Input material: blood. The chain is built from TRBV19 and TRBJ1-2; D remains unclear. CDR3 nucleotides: TGTGCCAGTACGACTCCTAACTATGGCTACACCTTC. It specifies CASTTPNYGYTF. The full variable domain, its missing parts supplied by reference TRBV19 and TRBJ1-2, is DGGITQSPKYLFRKEGQNVTLSCEQNLNHDAMYWYRQDPGQGLRLIYYSQIVNDFQKGDIAEGYSVSREKKESFPLTVTSAQKNPTAFYLCASTTPNYGYTFGSGTRLTVV.